One and the same sample provided the 7 T cell receptor beta chains below, sequenced in a study of PD-L1 blockade in urothelial cancer. Libraries were prepared by immunoSEQ multiplex PCR; TCRdb keeps only in-frame clonotypes and omits some of them. The table records some 120,000 clones, about 82% of them present only once. As to time point: peripheral blood 6 weeks after treatment start. Sequenced here: PBMCs, sampled around atezolizumab (anti-PD-L1) treatment. The receptors were sampled from a man aged 50 or older with urothelial cancer.

The V and J genes are TRBV6-1 and TRBJ2-1; 9 nucleotides line up with TRBD2. V lost 5 bases and J lost 6; bases outside the gene matches: 8. CDR3 length: 15 residues. Germline V lookup: CDR1 MNHNS, CDR2 SASEGT. The CDR3 here is CASSRTSEAGNEQFF. CDR3 bases: TGTGCCAGCAGTCGGACTAGCGAGGCGGGCAATGAGCAGTTCTTC.

This clone was counted a single time. The genes are TRBV15 and TRBJ2-7, with D tentatively TRBD1 (5 bases). Per the germline V gene, CDR1 is LNHNV and CDR2 is YYDKDF (reference sequence). CDR3 length: 14 residues. The germline V and J ends were trimmed by 1 base and 2 bases, with 9 bases remaining between them. CDR3 protein: CATSRGKGPYEQYF. The CDR3 bases are TGTGCCACCAGCAGAGGGAAGGGGCCCTACGAGCAGTACTTC.

This chain uses TRBV10-3 with TRBJ2-5; D is ambiguous. V lost 3 bases and J lost 5, with 4 bases in between. The CDR3 sequence is 11 residues long. Germline V gives CDR1 ENHRY, CDR2 SYGVKD. The CDR3: CAISDMETQYF. The CDR3 nucleotides read TGTGCCATCAGTGATATGGAGACCCAGTACTTC.

V is TRBV11-3 and J is TRBJ2-1; 7 bases map to TRBD2. CDR1 is SGHNT and CDR2 is YENEEA in the germline V gene. This CDR3 is 14 amino acids long. The ends lost 0 bases at V and 8 bases at J; junction bases unmatched: 4. This CDR3 is CASSLEGGVDEQFF. CDR3 coding DNA: TGTGCCAGCAGCTTAGAGGGGGGGGTCGATGAGCAGTTCTTC.

The CDR3 loop reads CASSVSGTGSYNEQFF. The CDR3 nucleotides read TGTGCCAGCAGCGTATCCGGGACAGGGTCCTACAATGAGCAGTTCTTC. J is TRBJ2-1 and V is TRBV5-8; 9 nucleotides line up with TRBD1. Per the germline V gene, CDR1 is SGHTS and CDR2 is YDEGEE. There are 16 residues in the CDR3. The J segment lost 1 base and the V segment lost 4 bases, leaving 6 bases of the junction unmatched.

The rearrangement uses TRBV29-1 and TRBJ2-1, with D unresolved. CDR3 length: 13 amino acids. CDR1 is SQVTM and CDR2 is ANQGSEA in the germline V gene. The ends were cut back, 4 bases at V and 0 bases at J, with 7 bases in the middle. The DNA of the CDR3 is TGCAGCGTTGTGGCCGTCTCCTACAATGAGCAGTTCTTC. This sequence encodes CSVVAVSYNEQFF.

The V gene is TRBV9, the J gene TRBJ2-1, with 9 positions matching TRBD1. Germline CDR1 is SGDLS and CDR2 is YYNGEE. Trimming cost V 1 base and J 11 bases; bases outside gene matches: 10. CDR3 size: 15 residues. The CDR3: CASSVRDRDNTKQFF. The DNA of the CDR3 is TGTGCCAGCAGCGTAAGGGACAGGGATAATACGAAGCAGTTCTTC.